This TCR beta chain was recovered during a study of T cell changes during pregnancy in multiple sclerosis. Generated by immunoSEQ multiplex PCR, the TCRdb table keeps only in-frame clones and is missing some. The top ten clones hold approximately 0.61% of a sample with about 40,000 clones, around 93% of them seen once. The CDR3 covers 14 residues. Germline lookup yields CDR1 SGHRS and CDR2 YFSETQ. The V gene lost 4 bases and the J gene lost 5 bases, with 15 bases spanning the gap. This clone was counted only a few times. The material sequenced was CD4+ T cells from peripheral blood mononuclear cells, taken in the third trimester of pregnancy. The chain links TRBV5-1 to TRBJ1-1, with D uncertain. This sequence originates from a female donor with multiple sclerosis, enrolled in a pregnancy study. The CDR3 bases are TGCGCCAGCAGCCAGAGACGGGGTGCGACTGAAGCTTTCTTT. It specifies CASSQRRGATEAFF. Looking up the rest from reference TRBV5-1 and TRBJ1-1 gives the full variable domain: KAGVTQTPRYLIKTRGQQVTLSCSPISGHRSVSWYQQTPGQGLQFLFEYFSETQRNKGNFPGRFSGRQFSNSRSEMNVSTLELGDSALYLCASSQRRGATEAFFGQGTRLTVV.